This TCR beta chain was identified during a study of regulatory T cells in long-lasting Graves disease. Time point denoted: newly diagnosed GD, antithyroid drugs for less than 3 months. Isolated PBMC RNA provided the starting material for the TCR library. Arm-PCR of CDR3 regions with iRepertoire HTBI primers generated TCR beta libraries. TCRdb itself ran the multiplex PCR reads through MiXCR, one entry per CDR3 protein. The data contain 400,000 to 550,000 distinct CDR3 sequences, about 15% of them singletons. Germline V CDR1 and CDR2: SGDLS, YYNGEE. J lost 7 bases, V lost 2 bases, and 11 bases had no gene match. This CDR3 comprises 15 residues. This clonotype was counted between two and nine times. The data were also submitted as part of a second study, on T cells in Graves' hyperthyroidism and ophthalmopathy. Turning to that study: When the TCR CDR3 underwent first-round RT-PCR, the HTBI primer set was used.

This TCR was sampled from a woman aged 25 to 45 with Graves disease. The chain recombines TRBV9 with TRBJ2-7; 8 bases fit TRBD2. Sequenced material: peripheral blood mononuclear cells (PBMCs), taken at new diagnosis, from a patient treated with antithyroid drugs. The CDR3: CASSVEEAGVGEQYF. The CDR3 DNA reads TGTGCCAGCAGCGTCGAAGAAGCGGGAGTGGGGGAGCAGTACTTC.